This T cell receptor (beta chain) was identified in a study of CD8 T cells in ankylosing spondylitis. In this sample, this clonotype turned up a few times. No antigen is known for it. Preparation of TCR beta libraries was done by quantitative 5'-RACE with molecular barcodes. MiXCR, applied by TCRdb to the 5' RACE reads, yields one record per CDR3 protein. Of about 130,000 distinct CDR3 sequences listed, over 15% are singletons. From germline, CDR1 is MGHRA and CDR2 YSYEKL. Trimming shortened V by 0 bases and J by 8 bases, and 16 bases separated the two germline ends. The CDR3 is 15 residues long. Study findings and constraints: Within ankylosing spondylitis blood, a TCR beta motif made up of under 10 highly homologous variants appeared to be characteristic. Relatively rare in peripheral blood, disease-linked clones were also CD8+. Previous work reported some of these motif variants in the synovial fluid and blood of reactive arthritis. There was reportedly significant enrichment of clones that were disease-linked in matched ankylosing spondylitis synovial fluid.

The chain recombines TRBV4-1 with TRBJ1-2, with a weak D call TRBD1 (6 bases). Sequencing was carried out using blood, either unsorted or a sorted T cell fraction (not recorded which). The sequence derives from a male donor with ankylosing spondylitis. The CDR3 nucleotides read TGCGCCAGCAGCCAAGAAAGGGGGGCCGGCGGGGGCTACACCTTC. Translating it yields CASSQERGAGGGYTF.